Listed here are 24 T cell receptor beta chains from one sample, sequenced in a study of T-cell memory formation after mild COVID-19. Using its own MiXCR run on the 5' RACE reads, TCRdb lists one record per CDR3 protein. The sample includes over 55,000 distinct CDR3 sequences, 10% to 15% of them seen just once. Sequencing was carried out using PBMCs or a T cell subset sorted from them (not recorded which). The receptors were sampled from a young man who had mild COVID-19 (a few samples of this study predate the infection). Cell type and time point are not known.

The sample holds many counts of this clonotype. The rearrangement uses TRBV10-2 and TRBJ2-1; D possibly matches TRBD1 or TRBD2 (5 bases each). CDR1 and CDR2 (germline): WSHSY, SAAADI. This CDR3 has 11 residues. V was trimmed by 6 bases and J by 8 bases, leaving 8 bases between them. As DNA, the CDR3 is TGCGCCAGCAGGTGGGACCATGAGCAGTTCTTC. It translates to CASRWDHEQFF.

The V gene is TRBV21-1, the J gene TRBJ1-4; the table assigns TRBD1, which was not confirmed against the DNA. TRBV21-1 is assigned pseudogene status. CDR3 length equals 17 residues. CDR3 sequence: CASGILGRDATNEKLFF. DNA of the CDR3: TGTGCCAGCGGAATCCTTGGCAGGGATGCAACTAATGAAAAACTGTTTTTT.

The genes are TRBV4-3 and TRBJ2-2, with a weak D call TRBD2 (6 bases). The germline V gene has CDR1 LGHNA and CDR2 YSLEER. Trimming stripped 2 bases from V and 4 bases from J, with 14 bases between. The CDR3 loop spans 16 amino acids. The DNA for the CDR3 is TGCGCCAGCAGCCAATCCTGGGCGGGGTCCACCGGGGAGCTGTTTTTT. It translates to CASSQSWAGSTGELFF.

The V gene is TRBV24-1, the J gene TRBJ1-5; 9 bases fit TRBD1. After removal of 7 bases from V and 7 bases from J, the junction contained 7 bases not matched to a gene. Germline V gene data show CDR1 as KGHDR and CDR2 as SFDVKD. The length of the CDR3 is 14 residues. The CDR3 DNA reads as TGTGCCACCAGCCCGACAGGGGGGGACCAGCCCCAGCATTTT. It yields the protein CATSPTGGDQPQHF.

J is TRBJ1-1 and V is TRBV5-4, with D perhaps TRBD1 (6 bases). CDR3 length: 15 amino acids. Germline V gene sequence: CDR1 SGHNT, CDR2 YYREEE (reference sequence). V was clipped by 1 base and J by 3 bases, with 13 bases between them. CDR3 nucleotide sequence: TGTGCCAGCAGCTTGTTCAGGGGCAGGGACACTGAAGCTTTCTTT. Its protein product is CASSLFRGRDTEAFF.

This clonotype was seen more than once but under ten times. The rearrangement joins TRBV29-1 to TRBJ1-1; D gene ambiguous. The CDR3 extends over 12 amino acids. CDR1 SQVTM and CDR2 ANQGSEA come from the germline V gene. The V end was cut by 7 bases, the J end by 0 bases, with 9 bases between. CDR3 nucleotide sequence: TGCAGCGGGGCGAGGATGAACACTGAAGCTTTCTTT. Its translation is CSGARMNTEAFF.

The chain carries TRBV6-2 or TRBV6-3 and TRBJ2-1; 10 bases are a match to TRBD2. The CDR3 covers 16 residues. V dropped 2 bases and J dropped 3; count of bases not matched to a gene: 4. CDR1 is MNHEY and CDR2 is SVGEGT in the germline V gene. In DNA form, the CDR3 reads TGTGCCAGCAGTTACCTGACTAGCGGGCTCTACAATGAGCAGTTCTTC. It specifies CASSYLTSGLYNEQFF.

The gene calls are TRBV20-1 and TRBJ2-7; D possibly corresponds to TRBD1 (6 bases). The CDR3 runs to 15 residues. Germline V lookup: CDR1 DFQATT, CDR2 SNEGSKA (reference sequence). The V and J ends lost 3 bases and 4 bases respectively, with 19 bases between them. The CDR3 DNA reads TGCAGTGCTAGGCCATTCACAGGGACGGAATACGAGCAGTACTTC. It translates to CSARPFTGTEYEQYF.

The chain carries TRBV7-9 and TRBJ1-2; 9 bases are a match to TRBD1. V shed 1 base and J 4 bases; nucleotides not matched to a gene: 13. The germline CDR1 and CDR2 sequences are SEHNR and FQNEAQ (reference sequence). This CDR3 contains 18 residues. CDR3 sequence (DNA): TGTGCCAGCAGCTTAGGGAACCCAGCGGGACAGGGTCGCTATGGCTACACCTTC. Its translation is CASSLGNPAGQGRYGYTF.

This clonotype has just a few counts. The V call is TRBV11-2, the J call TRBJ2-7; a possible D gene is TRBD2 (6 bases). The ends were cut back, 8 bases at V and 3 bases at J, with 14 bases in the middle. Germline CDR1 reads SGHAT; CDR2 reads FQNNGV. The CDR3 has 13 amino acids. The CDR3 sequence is CASGLGGSYEQYV. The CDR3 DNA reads TGTGCCAGCGGGTTGGGGGGAAGCTACGAGCAGTACGTC.

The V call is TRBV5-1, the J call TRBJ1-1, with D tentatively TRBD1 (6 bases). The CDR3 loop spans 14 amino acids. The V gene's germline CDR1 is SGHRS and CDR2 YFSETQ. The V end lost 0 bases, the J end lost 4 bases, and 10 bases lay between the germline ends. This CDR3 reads CASSLAEGGTEAFF. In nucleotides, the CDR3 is TGCGCCAGCAGCTTGGCAGAGGGGGGCACTGAAGCTTTCTTT.

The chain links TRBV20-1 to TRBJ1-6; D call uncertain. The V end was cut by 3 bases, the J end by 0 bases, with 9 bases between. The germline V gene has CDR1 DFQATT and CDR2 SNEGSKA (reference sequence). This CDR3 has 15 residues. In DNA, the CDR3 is TGCAGTGCTAGGAAGGGCAGCTCCTATAATTCACCCCTCCACTTT. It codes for CSARKGSSYNSPLHF.

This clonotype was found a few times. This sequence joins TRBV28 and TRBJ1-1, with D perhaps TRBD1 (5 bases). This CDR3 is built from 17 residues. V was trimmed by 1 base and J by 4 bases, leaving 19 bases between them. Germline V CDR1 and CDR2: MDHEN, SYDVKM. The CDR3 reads CASSLSGLVGRGTEAFF. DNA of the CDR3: TGTGCCAGCAGTTTATCGGGGTTGGTGGGAAGGGGCACTGAAGCTTTCTTT.

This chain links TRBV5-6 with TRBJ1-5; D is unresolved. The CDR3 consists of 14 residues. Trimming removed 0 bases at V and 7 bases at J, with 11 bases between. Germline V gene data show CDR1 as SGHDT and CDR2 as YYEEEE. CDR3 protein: CASSLGGRRQPQHF. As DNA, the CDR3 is TGTGCCAGCAGCTTGGGTGGAAGGAGGCAGCCCCAGCATTTT.

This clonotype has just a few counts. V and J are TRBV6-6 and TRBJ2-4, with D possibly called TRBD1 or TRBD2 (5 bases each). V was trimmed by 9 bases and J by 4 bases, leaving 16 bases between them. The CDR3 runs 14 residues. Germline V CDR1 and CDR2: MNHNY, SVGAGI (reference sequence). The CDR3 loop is CASQPRDGKNIQYF. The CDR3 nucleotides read TGTGCCAGTCAACCCCGGGACGGTAAAAACATTCAGTACTTC.

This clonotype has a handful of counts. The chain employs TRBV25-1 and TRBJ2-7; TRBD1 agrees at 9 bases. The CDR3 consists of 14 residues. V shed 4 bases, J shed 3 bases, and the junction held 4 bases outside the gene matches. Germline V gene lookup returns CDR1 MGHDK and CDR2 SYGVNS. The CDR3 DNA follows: TGTGCCAGCAGTGGCGCGGGACAGGGCTACGAGCAGTACTTC. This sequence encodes CASSGAGQGYEQYF.

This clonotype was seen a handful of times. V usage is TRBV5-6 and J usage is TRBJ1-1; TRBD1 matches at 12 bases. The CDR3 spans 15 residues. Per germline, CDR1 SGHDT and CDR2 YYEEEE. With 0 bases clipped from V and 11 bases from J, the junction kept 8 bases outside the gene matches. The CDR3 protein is CASSLVGTGGAEAFF. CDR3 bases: TGTGCCAGCAGCTTGGTCGGGACAGGGGGCGCGGAGGCTTTCTTT.

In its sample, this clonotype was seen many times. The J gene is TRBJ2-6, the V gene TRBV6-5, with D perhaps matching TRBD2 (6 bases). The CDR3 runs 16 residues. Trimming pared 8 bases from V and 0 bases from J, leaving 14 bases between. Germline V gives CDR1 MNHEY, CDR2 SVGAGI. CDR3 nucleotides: TGTGCCAGCCATACCGGCGGGGTCTCTGGGGCCAACGTCCTGACTTTC. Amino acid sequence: CASHTGGVSGANVLTF.

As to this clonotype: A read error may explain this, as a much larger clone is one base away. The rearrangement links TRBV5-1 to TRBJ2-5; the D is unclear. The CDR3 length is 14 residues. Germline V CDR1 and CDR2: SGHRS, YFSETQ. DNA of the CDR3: TGCGACAGCAGTTCCGACTTGTACCAAGAGACCCAGTACTTC. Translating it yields CDSSSDLYQETQYF.

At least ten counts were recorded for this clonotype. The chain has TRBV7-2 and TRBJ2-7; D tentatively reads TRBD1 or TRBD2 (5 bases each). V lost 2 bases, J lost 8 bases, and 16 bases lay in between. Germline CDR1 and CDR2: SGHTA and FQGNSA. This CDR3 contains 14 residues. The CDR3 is CASSLTGWGTQQYV. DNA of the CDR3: TGTGCCAGCAGCTTAACAGGTTGGGGGACCCAGCAGTACGTC.

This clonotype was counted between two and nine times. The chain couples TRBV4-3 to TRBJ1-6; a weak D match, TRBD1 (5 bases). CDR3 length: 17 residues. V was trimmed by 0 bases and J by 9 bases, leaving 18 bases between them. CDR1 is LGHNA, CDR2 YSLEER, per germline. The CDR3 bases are TGCGCCAGCAGCCAAGATCTTACGAGGGGAAGGAGTTCACCCCTCCACTTT. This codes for CASSQDLTRGRSSPLHF.

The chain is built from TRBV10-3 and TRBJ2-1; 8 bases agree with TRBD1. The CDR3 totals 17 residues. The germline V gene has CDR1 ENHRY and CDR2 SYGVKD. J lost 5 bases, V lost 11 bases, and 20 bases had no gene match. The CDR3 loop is CASEGKPPGQGDNEQFF. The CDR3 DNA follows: TGTGCCTCTGAAGGAAAGCCACCCGGACAGGGCGACAATGAGCAGTTCTTC.

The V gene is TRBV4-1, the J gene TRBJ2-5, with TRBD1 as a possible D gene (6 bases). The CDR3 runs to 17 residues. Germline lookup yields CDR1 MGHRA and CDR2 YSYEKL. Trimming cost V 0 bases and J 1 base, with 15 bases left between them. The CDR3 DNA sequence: TGCGCCAGCAGCCAAGATCTCCCCAGGGGAAGCCAAGAGACCCAGTACTTC. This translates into CASSQDLPRGSQETQYF.

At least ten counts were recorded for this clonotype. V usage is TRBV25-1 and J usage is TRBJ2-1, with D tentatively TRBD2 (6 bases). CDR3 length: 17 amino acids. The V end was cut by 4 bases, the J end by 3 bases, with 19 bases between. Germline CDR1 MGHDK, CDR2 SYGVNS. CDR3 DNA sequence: TGTGCCAGCAGTGGACCTTGGGGGGAGAATCTCTACAATGAGCAGTTCTTC. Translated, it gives CASSGPWGENLYNEQFF.